A selection of T cell receptor beta chains follows, all from one sample in a study of blood T cell repertoires in COVID-19. Sequenced by immunoSEQ multiplex PCR; TCRdb stores in-frame clones only, minus some. The table shows approximately 290,000 clones, with roughly 87% occurring only once. The sequenced material came from peripheral blood. The origin of the receptors is a man aged 18 to 30 with active or convalescent COVID-19. Both conserved end residues are part of each CDR3. The D gene is left open where the match is weak. The listing skips clone size in some rows; elsewhere it reads once, few, many or a size class.

size: -; D: -; V: TRBV5-1; J: TRBJ1-1; DNA: TGCGCCAGCAGTTTAGAGGTAGGCACTGAAGCTTTCTTT; CDR3: CASSLEVGTEAFF
size: -; D: TRBD2; V: TRBV4-1; J: TRBJ2-1; DNA: TGCGCCAGCAGCCAACCGACTAGCGGGAGTGGTGAGCAGTTCTTC; CDR3: CASSQPTSGSGEQFF
size: -; D: -; V: TRBV10-3; J: TRBJ1-1; DNA: TGTGCCATCAGTGACAGGGGTGAGGCGAACACTGAAGCTTTCTTT; CDR3: CAISDRGEANTEAFF
size: -; D: TRBD1; V: TRBV6-5; J: TRBJ2-7; DNA: TGTGCCAGCAGTTACTCGTGGACAGGGGAAGGCGAGCAGTACTTC; CDR3: CASSYSWTGEGEQYF
size: -; D: -; V: TRBV28; J: TRBJ2-7; DNA: TGTGCCAGCAGTTTACCCACCGGGGAGGACTACGAGCAGTACTTC; CDR3: CASSLPTGEDYEQYF
size: -; D: -; V: TRBV6-5; J: TRBJ2-7; DNA: TGTGCCAGCAGTTCCCGACTAGAAGGAGAGCAGTACTTC; CDR3: CASSSRLEGEQYF
size: -; D: -; V: TRBV6-5; J: TRBJ1-1; DNA: TGTGCCAGCAGTTACTCTTTCAACATGAACACTGAAGCTTTCTTT; CDR3: CASSYSFNMNTEAFF
size: -; D: -; V: TRBV10-1; J: TRBJ2-3; DNA: TGCGCCAGCAGTGAGGTTCTATCTACGAGCACAGATACGCAGTATTTT; CDR3: CASSEVLSTSTDTQYF
size: few; D: -; V: TRBV10-1; J: TRBJ2-7; DNA: TGCGCCAGCTCAATGTTCTCCTACGAGCAGTACTTC; CDR3: CASSMFSYEQYF
size: -; D: -; V: TRBV7-9; J: TRBJ1-1; DNA: TGTGCCAGCAGCTTAGGGTCTTCGAGGAGCACTGAAGCTTTCTTT; CDR3: CASSLGSSRSTEAFF
size: -; D: -; V: TRBV21-1; J: TRBJ2-1; DNA: TGTGCCAGCAAAGACTCTGGGGCCCCGACCCGCTATGAGCAGTTCTTC; CDR3: CASKDSGAPTRYEQFF
size: few; D: TRBD2; V: TRBV7-6; J: TRBJ2-7; DNA: TGTGCCAGCAGCTTACGCGGGAGGGCCTTTGACGAGCAGTACTTC; CDR3: CASSLRGRAFDEQYF
size: -; D: -; V: TRBV4-1; J: TRBJ1-1; DNA: TGCGCCAGCAGCCAAGATGGCGGGCCGCTGGAAGCTTTCTTT; CDR3: CASSQDGGPLEAFF
size: -; D: TRBD1; V: TRBV7-9; J: TRBJ2-7; DNA: TGTGCCAGCAGCACAGAGGTGAACAGGGGTAAATACGAGCAGTACTTC; CDR3: CASSTEVNRGKYEQYF
size: -; D: -; V: TRBV18; J: TRBJ2-7; DNA: TGTGCCAGCTCACCAACCCCCACAGGGAACGAGCAGTACTTC; CDR3: CASSPTPTGNEQYF
size: -; D: -; V: TRBV21-1; J: TRBJ2-7; DNA: TGTGCCAGCCCCCGGGACAAAGAATACGAGCAGTACTTC; CDR3: CASPRDKEYEQYF
size: -; D: -; V: TRBV7-9; J: TRBJ1-1; DNA: TGTGCCAGCAGCCTAACGGGGGCTGAAGCTTTCTTT; CDR3: CASSLTGAEAFF
size: -; D: TRBD1; V: TRBV4-1; J: TRBJ1-5; DNA: TGCGCCAGCAGCCAGGACAGGGAGAGGCAGCCCCAGCATTTT; CDR3: CASSQDRERQPQHF
size: few; D: -; V: TRBV13; J: TRBJ1-1; DNA: TGTGCCAGCAGCCCCGGGACAAACACTGAAGCTTTCTTT; CDR3: CASSPGTNTEAFF
size: -; D: -; V: TRBV6-2/TRBV6-3; J: TRBJ1-2; DNA: TGTGCCAGCAGTTACTCGTCGGGGGACGGCTACACCTTC; CDR3: CASSYSSGDGYTF
size: few; D: TRBD1; V: TRBV5-1; J: TRBJ1-1; DNA: TGCGCCAGCAGCCATTCAGGGGGCCCGATGAACACTGAAGCTTTCTTT; CDR3: CASSHSGGPMNTEAFF
size: -; D: -; V: TRBV7-2; J: TRBJ2-3; DNA: TGTGCCAGCAGCGAACTGGCGGGGACCACAGATACGCAGTATTTT; CDR3: CASSELAGTTDTQYF
size: -; D: TRBD1; V: TRBV10-1; J: TRBJ1-4; DNA: TGCGCCAGCAGTGACGCGACAGGGGAAGAAAAACTGTTTTTT; CDR3: CASSDATGEEKLFF